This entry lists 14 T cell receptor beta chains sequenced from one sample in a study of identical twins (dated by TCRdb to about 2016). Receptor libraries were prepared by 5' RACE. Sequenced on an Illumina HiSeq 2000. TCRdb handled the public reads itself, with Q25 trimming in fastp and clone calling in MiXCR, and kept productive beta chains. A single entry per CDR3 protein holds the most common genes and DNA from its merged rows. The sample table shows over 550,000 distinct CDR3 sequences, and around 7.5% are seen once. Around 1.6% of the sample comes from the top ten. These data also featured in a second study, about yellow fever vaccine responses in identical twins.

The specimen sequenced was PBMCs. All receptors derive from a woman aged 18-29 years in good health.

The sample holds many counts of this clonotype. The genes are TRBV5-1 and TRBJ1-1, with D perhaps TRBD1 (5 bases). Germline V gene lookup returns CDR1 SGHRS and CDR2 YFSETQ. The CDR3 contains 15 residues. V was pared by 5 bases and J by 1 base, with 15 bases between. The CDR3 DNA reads TGCGCCAGCAGTAAGACCGGGGCTTCGAACACTGAAGCTTTCTTT. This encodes CASSKTGASNTEAFF.

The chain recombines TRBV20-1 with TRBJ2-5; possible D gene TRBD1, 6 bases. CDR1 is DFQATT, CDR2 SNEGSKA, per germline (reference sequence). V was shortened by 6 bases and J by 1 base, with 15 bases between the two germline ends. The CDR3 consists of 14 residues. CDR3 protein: CSAEYTGLQETQYF. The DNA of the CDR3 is TGCAGTGCCGAATATACAGGGCTCCAAGAGACCCAGTACTTC.

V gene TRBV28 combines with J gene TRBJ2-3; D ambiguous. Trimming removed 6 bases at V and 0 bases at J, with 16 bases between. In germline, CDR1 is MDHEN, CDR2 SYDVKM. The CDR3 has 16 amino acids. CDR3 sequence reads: CASRPPAVPSTDTQYF. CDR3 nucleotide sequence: TGTGCCAGCAGGCCCCCGGCAGTTCCTAGCACAGATACGCAGTATTTT.

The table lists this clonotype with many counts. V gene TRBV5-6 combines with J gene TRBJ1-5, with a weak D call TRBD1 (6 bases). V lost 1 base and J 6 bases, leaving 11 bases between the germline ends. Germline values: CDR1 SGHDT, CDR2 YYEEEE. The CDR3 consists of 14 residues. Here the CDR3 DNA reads TGTGCCAGCAGCTTGTACGCAGGGGTTCAGCCCCAGCATTTT. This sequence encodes CASSLYAGVQPQHF.

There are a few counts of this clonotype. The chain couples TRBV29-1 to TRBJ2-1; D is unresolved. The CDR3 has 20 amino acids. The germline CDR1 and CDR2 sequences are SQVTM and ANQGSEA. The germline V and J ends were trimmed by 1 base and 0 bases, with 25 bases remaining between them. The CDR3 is CSVEGTDFRSRSISYNEQFF. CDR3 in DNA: TGCAGCGTTGAAGGAACTGACTTTCGCAGCCGCAGCATCTCCTACAATGAGCAGTTCTTC.

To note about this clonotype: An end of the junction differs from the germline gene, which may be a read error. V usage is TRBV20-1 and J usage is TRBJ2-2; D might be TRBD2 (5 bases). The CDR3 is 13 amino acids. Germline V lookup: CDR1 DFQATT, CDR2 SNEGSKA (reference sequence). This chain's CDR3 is CSATGKNNGELFF. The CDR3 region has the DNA TGCAGTGCAACCGGGAAGAACAACGGGGAGCTGTTTTTT.

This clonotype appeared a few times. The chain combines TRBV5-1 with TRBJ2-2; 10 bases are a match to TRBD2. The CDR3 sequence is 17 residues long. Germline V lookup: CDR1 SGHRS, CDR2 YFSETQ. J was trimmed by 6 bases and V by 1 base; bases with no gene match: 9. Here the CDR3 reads CASSLMASGSFAGELFF. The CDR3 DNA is TGCGCCAGCAGCTTGATGGCTAGCGGGAGTTTTGCCGGGGAGCTGTTTTTT.

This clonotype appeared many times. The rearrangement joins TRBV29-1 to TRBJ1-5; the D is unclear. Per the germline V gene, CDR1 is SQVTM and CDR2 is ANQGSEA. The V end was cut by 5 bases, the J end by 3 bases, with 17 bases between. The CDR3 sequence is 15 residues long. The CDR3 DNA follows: TGCAGCGTTTTGTTAGGGTCCAGTCCCAATCAGCCCCAGCATTTT. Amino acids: CSVLLGSSPNQPQHF.

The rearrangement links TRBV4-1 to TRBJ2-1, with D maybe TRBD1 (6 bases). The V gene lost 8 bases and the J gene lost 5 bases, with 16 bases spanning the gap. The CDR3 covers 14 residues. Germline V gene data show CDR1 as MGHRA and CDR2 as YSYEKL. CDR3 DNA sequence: TGCGCCAGCGGCGACAGGAACTCGAACAATGAGCAGTTCTTC. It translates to CASGDRNSNNEQFF.

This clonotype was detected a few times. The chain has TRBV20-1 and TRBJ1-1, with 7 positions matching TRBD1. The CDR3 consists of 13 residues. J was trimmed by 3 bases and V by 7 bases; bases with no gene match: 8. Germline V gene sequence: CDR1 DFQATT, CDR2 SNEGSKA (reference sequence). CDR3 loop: CSVPRDSYTEAFF. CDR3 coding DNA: TGCAGTGTTCCCCGGGACAGTTACACTGAAGCTTTCTTT.

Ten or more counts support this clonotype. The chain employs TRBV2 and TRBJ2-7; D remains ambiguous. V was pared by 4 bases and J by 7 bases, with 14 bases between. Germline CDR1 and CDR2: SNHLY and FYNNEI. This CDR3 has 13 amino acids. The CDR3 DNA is TGTGCCAGCAGTGCTAGGGATCGAGCAGAGCAGTACTTC. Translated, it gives CASSARDRAEQYF.

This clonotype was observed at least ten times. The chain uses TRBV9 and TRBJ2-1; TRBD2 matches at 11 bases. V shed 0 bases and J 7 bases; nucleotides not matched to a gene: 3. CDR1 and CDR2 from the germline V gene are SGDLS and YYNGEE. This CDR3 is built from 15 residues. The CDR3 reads CASSVVAGGLNEQFF. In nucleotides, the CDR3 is TGTGCCAGCAGCGTAGTAGCGGGGGGGCTTAATGAGCAGTTCTTC.

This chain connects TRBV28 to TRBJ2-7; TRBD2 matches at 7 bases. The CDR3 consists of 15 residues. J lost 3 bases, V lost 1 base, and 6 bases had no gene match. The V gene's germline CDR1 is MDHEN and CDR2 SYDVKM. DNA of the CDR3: TGTGCCAGCAGTTTATACGGATTAGCGGGCTACGAGCAGTACTTC. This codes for CASSLYGLAGYEQYF.

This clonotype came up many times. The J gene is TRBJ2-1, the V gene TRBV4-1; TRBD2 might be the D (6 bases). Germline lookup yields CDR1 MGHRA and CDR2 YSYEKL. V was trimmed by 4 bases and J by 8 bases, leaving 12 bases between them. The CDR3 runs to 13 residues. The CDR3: CASSLRGQDEQFF. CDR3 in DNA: TGCGCCAGCAGCCTGCGGGGCCAGGATGAGCAGTTCTTC.